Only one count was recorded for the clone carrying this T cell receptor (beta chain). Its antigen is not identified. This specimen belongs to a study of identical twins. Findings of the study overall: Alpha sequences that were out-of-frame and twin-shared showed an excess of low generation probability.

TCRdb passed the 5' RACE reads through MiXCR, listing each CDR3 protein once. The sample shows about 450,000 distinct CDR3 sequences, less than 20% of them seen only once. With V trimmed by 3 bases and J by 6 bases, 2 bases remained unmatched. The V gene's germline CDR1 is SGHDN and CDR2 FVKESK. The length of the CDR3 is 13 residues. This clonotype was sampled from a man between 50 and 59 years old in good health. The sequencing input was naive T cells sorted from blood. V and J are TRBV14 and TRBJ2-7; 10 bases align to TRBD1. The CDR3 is CASSQRTGGEQYF. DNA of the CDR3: TGTGCCAGCAGCCAGCGGACAGGGGGCGAGCAGTACTTC.